The rows below give T cell receptor beta chains drawn from one sample of a study of radiotherapy plus CTLA-4 blockade in lung cancer. The repertoire was sequenced with immunoSEQ multiplex PCR; TCRdb's copy has only in-frame clones and lacks some. The sample holds 35,000 to 45,000 clones, approximately 67% seen once. Sequenced material: peripheral blood, taken from a patient treated with radiotherapy plus ipilimumab. Receptors originate from a human donor with non-small cell lung cancer who had a partial response to radiotherapy plus ipilimumab. Each CDR3 is given with its conserved first and last residue. Fields, in order: D gene, clone size, V gene, J gene, CDR3 protein, CDR3 DNA. A D gene is named only where the DNA matches it firmly. Not every row has a clone size; where given, it reads once, few, many or a size class.

D: NA; size: NA; V: TRBV5-1; J: TRBJ1-3; CDR3: CASSLRDSSSGNTIYF; DNA: TGCGCCAGCAGCCTAAGGGACTCTAGCTCTGGAAACACCATATATTTT
D: NA; size: NA; V: TRBV10-2; J: TRBJ1-2; CDR3: CASSESAGIYGYTF; DNA: TGCGCCAGCAGTGAGTCTGCAGGGATCTATGGCTACACCTTC
D: TRBD2; size: NA; V: TRBV11-2; J: TRBJ2-5; CDR3: CASSSPPGLAGVGVETQYF; DNA: TGTGCCAGCAGCTCCCCCCCCGGGCTAGCGGGAGTCGGTGTGGAGACCCAGTACTTC
D: NA; size: NA; V: TRBV27; J: TRBJ2-1; CDR3: CASSLFWTQNEQFF; DNA: TGTGCCAGCAGTTTATTCTGGACTCAGAATGAGCAGTTCTTC
D: TRBD2; size: NA; V: TRBV5-1; J: TRBJ2-7; CDR3: CASRATSGAYEQYF; DNA: TGCGCCAGCAGAGCGACTAGCGGGGCCTACGAGCAGTACTTC
D: TRBD1; size: few; V: TRBV10-3; J: TRBJ1-5; CDR3: CAISVGQGLDQPQHF; DNA: TGTGCCATCAGTGTGGGACAGGGTTTGGATCAGCCCCAGCATTTT
D: NA; size: NA; V: TRBV15; J: TRBJ1-4; CDR3: CATSRAQGGSGEKLFF; DNA: TGTGCCACCAGCAGAGCACAAGGGGGTTCGGGTGAAAAACTGTTTTTT
D: NA; size: NA; V: TRBV27; J: TRBJ2-6; CDR3: CASRDGTNAGANVLTF; DNA: TGTGCCAGCAGGGACGGGACAAACGCTGGGGCCAACGTCCTGACTTTC
D: TRBD2; size: NA; V: TRBV19; J: TRBJ2-1; CDR3: CASSIASGGYNEQFF; DNA: TGTGCCAGTAGTATCGCTAGCGGGGGATACAATGAGCAGTTCTTC
D: NA; size: NA; V: TRBV5-1; J: TRBJ2-1; CDR3: CASLDSYNEQFF; DNA: TGCGCCAGTCTTGACAGCTACAATGAGCAGTTCTTC
D: NA; size: many; V: TRBV19; J: TRBJ2-7; CDR3: CASSISAGGRYEQYF; DNA: TGTGCCAGTAGTATATCTGCAGGTGGAAGGTACGAGCAGTACTTC
D: TRBD1; size: NA; V: TRBV5-3; J: TRBJ2-6; CDR3: CARSWDRLYSGANVLTF; DNA: TGTGCCAGAAGCTGGGACAGGCTTTACTCTGGGGCCAACGTCCTGACTTTC
D: NA; size: few; V: TRBV19; J: TRBJ1-3; CDR3: CASSTRRGDIWSSGNTIYF; DNA: TGTGCCAGTAGTACCCGGCGGGGCGATATCTGGTCCTCTGGAAACACCATATATTTT
D: NA; size: NA; V: TRBV30; J: TRBJ1-1; CDR3: CAWSVDPGFTEAFF; DNA: TGTGCCTGGAGTGTCGACCCAGGGTTTACTGAAGCTTTCTTT
D: TRBD1; size: NA; V: TRBV7-2; J: TRBJ2-2; CDR3: CASSLGQGTGELFF; DNA: TGTGCCAGCAGCTTGGGACAGGGCACCGGGGAGCTGTTTTTT
D: TRBD1; size: NA; V: TRBV11-2; J: TRBJ2-7; CDR3: CASSPIRDRAYEQYF; DNA: TGTGCCAGCAGTCCGATTCGGGACAGAGCCTACGAGCAGTACTTC
D: TRBD2; size: NA; V: TRBV29-1; J: TRBJ2-7; CDR3: CSVDVASGGEQYF; DNA: TGCAGCGTTGATGTGGCTAGCGGGGGTGAGCAGTACTTC
D: NA; size: NA; V: TRBV5-1; J: TRBJ1-2; CDR3: CASSFRPGGTHSLDFYGYTF; DNA: TGCGCCAGCAGCTTTCGGCCGGGAGGGACCCACTCACTCGACTTTTATGGCTACACCTTC
D: TRBD1; size: NA; V: TRBV9; J: TRBJ1-3; CDR3: CASSTRTGHGNTIYF; DNA: TGTGCCAGCAGCACTCGGACAGGGCACGGAAACACCATATATTTT
D: TRBD1; size: NA; V: TRBV27; J: TRBJ1-2; CDR3: CASSSTGDSYGYTF; DNA: TGTGCCAGCAGTTCGACAGGGGACAGCTATGGCTACACCTTC
D: TRBD1; size: NA; V: TRBV12-5; J: TRBJ1-2; CDR3: CASGGQGANYGYTF; DNA: TGTGCTAGTGGGGGACAGGGGGCGAACTATGGCTACACCTTC